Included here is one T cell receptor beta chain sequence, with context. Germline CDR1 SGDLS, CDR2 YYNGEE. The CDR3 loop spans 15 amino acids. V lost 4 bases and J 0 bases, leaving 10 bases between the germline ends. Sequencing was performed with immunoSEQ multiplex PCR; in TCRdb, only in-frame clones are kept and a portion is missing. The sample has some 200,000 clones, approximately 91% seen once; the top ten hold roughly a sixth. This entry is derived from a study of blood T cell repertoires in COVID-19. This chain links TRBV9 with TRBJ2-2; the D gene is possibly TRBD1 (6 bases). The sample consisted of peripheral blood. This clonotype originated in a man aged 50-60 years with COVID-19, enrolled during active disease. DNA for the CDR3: TGTGCCAGCAGCTCAGGGGACACGAACACCGGGGAGCTGTTTTTT. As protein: CASSSGDTNTGELFF.